The rows below give T cell receptor beta chains drawn from one sample of a study of response to subunit inactivated influenza vaccine. TCRdb re-called the RT-PCR reads through MiXCR, storing one row per CDR3 protein. The sample has fewer than 750,000 distinct CDR3 sequences, about 14% seen once; the top ten hold roughly 10%. The specimen was PBMCs from blood, collected 12 days after vaccination. Receptors originate from a man over 45 who received an inactivated influenza vaccine. Both conserved end residues are trimmed from each CDR3. D genes are given only for firm matches.

CDR3aa: GCTGGRDTEAF; v_gene: TRBV6-6; d_gene: .; j_gene: TRBJ1-1
CDR3aa: SALVGSSYEQY; v_gene: TRBV20-1; d_gene: .; j_gene: TRBJ2-7
CDR3aa: ASSLDGAVGETQY; v_gene: TRBV5-1; d_gene: .; j_gene: TRBJ2-5
CDR3aa: ASRGPGYEKLF; v_gene: TRBV6-1; d_gene: .; j_gene: TRBJ1-4
CDR3aa: ASSFTVSYEQY; v_gene: TRBV5-1; d_gene: .; j_gene: TRBJ2-7
CDR3aa: ASSLMGSNYGYT; v_gene: TRBV7-9; d_gene: .; j_gene: TRBJ1-2
CDR3aa: ASSQDLAGGALPEQF; v_gene: TRBV4-3; d_gene: TRBD2; j_gene: TRBJ2-1
CDR3aa: ASRFTGTAYNEQF; v_gene: TRBV6-2/TRBV6-3; d_gene: .; j_gene: TRBJ2-1
CDR3aa: SARDRAGGLYSTQY; v_gene: TRBV20-1; d_gene: TRBD2; j_gene: TRBJ2-3
CDR3aa: ASSVGGRPAEQY; v_gene: TRBV9; d_gene: TRBD2; j_gene: TRBJ2-7
CDR3aa: ASSYRDRTASTDTQY; v_gene: TRBV6-2/TRBV6-3; d_gene: .; j_gene: TRBJ2-3
CDR3aa: ASSPFGGSGNTIY; v_gene: TRBV12-3/TRBV12-4; d_gene: .; j_gene: TRBJ1-3
CDR3aa: ASSQKVSPYYSYNEQF; v_gene: TRBV4-3; d_gene: .; j_gene: TRBJ2-1
CDR3aa: ASNVNRGTEAF; v_gene: TRBV27; d_gene: TRBD1; j_gene: TRBJ1-1
CDR3aa: ASSQLSPGELF; v_gene: TRBV4-3; d_gene: .; j_gene: TRBJ2-2
CDR3aa: ASTLSGGRVEAF; v_gene: TRBV5-6; d_gene: .; j_gene: TRBJ1-1